The source of this T cell receptor beta chain is a study of PD-1 blockade in classical Hodgkin lymphoma. Study-wide results and limits: Any patient who commenced nivolumab under 1 year after ASCT was excluded.

Trimming at V came to 3 bases and at J to 5 bases, leaving 5 bases not matched to a gene. The CDR3 is 15 residues long. Germline loops: CDR1 SNHLY, CDR2 FYNNEI. This clone has a single count. Its antigen is unknown. Following autologous stem cell transplantation, relapse occurred in every patient, and exposure to brentuximab vedotin varied. Some clones are missing from TCRdb's copy, which holds only in-frame ones; the method was immunoSEQ multiplex PCR. The table shows approximately 99,000 clones, with roughly nine tenths occurring only once. The sequence derives from a human donor with classical Hodgkin lymphoma. This specimen consisted of peripheral blood mononuclear cells (PBMCs), obtained before the second cycle of nivolumab. The chain recombines TRBV2 with TRBJ2-1; 9 bases are a match to TRBD1. CDR3 amino acids: CASSEPTGGNNEQFF. The CDR3 coding sequence is TGTGCCAGCAGTGAGCCGACAGGGGGGAACAATGAGCAGTTCTTC.